These T cell receptor beta chains were read from a single sample in a study of blood T cell repertoires in COVID-19. Sequencing used immunoSEQ multiplex PCR; TCRdb keeps in-frame clones, though not all of them. The profile shows 300,000 or so clones, about 83% of them singletons. Input material: peripheral blood. All receptors come from a woman between 45 and 65 years old with acute or convalescent COVID-19. CDR3s leave out the opening cysteine and the closing phenylalanine or tryptophan.

ASSRLASNTGELF,TRBV3-1/TRBV3-2,TRBJ2-2
AWMRGRGAF,TRBV30,TRBJ1-1
ASSSATLLNTEAF,TRBV7-2,TRBJ1-1
ASSPGPDTEAF,TRBV18,TRBJ1-1
ASSVEGAGGPPYNEQF,TRBV9,TRBJ2-1
ASSIRPSDRSETQY,TRBV5-1,TRBJ2-5
ASRKLGANVLT,TRBV6-6,TRBJ2-6
ASSQNRQNEKLF,TRBV6-2/TRBV6-3,TRBJ1-4
ASSHAGRGRDSSYNEQF,TRBV14,TRBJ2-1
ASSLGQPNEKLF,TRBV5-8,TRBJ1-4
ASSQSSATNEKLF,TRBV4-2,TRBJ1-4
ASTGDSNQPQH,TRBV7-9,TRBJ1-5
AWSVWQGDGYT,TRBV30,TRBJ1-2
ASGHNSPLH,TRBV25-1,TRBJ1-6
ASSPGGPDVTQH,TRBV7-2,TRBJ1-5
ASSVPGQGPTEQY,TRBV4-1,TRBJ2-7
ATSDRKRSSGNTIY,TRBV24-1,TRBJ1-3
AISEGRDSQPQH,TRBV10-3,TRBJ1-5
SVEEGSQGAVGELF,TRBV29-1,TRBJ2-2
ASSLGRVNEQF,TRBV11-3,TRBJ2-1
ASSITSAGGTSYEQY,TRBV19,TRBJ2-7
ASTPISGGALETQY,TRBV2,TRBJ2-5
ASRDRGLYEQF,TRBV30,TRBJ2-1
ASSLLSYSPLH,TRBV7-2,TRBJ1-6
ASRSTVNEKLF,TRBV2,TRBJ1-4
ASSPTDREFNYGYT,TRBV7-6,TRBJ1-2
ATSDSGGGSEDTQY,TRBV24-1,TRBJ2-3
ASSVGGLDYT,TRBV9,TRBJ1-2